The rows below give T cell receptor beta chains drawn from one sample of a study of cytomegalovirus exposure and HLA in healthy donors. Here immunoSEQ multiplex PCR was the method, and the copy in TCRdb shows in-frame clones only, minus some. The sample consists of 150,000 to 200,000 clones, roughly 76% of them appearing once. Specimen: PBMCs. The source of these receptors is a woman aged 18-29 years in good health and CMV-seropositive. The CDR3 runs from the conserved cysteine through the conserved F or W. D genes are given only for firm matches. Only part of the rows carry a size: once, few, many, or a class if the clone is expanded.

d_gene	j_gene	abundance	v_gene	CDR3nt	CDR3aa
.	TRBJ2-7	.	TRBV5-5	TGTGCCAGCGGGCAGACGGGAATCTTATACGAGCAGTACTTC	CASGQTGILYEQYF
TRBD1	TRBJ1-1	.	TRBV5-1	TGCGCCAGCAGCTCAGGGGGCCGGATGAACACTGAAGCTTTCTTT	CASSSGGRMNTEAFF
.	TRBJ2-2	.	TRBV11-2	TGTGCCAGCAGCTCTCTCTGGCTGAACACCGGGGAGCTGTTTTTT	CASSSLWLNTGELFF
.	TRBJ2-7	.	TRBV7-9	TGTGCCAGCAGTATTAGGGTCGCAGGGGTCGACGAGCAGTACTTC	CASSIRVAGVDEQYF
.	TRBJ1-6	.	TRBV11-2	TGTGCCAGCGGAGGGAGAGGGCAGGCGAGTAATTCACCCCTCCACTTT	CASGGRGQASNSPLHF
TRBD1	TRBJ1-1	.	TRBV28	TGTGCCAGCAGTCCCCCGACAGGGCGGGCTGAAGCTTTCTTT	CASSPPTGRAEAFF
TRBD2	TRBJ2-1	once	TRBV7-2	TGTGCCAGCAGCCGGGACTACCTTTATGAGCAGTTCTTC	CASSRDYLYEQFF
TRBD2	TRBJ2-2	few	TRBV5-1	TGCGCCAGCAGCTTCAACGGGGGGGGGACCGGGGAGCTGTTTTTT	CASSFNGGGTGELFF
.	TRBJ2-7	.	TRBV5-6	TGTGCCAGCAGCTTGGGAGGCCAGGGTAGGAACGAGCAGTACTTC	CASSLGGQGRNEQYF
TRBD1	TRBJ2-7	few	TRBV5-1	TGCGCCAGCAGCTTGTTACAGGGGGCATACGAGCAGTACTTC	CASSLLQGAYEQYF
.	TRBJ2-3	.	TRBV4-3	TGCGCCAGCAGCCAAGGATTGGGGGGGGCGGATACGCAGTATTTT	CASSQGLGGADTQYF
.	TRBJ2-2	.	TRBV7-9	TGTTCCAGCAGCATGACCGGGACAAAAGTCACCGGGGAGCTGTTTTTT	CSSSMTGTKVTGELFF
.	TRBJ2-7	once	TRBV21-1	TGTGCCAGCAGCTATGGGGGGTCCCCGTTGGGCGGCGAGCAGTACTTC	CASSYGGSPLGGEQYF
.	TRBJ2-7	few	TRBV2	TGTGCCAGCAGTGATGGGGACACCTACGAGCAGTACTTC	CASSDGDTYEQYF
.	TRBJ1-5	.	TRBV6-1	TGTGCCAGCAGTGAAGGGGGGCGGGGGAACAGGCAGCCCCAGCATTTT	CASSEGGRGNRQPQHF
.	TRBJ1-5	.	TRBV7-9	TGTGCCAGCAGCGGCCGGTGGGGGCGAAATAGCAATCAGCCCCAGCATTTT	CASSGRWGRNSNQPQHF
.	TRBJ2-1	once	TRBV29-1	TGCAGCGTAGGCAGGGTCCTTTCCTACAATGAGCAGTTCTTC	CSVGRVLSYNEQFF
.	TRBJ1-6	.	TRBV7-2	TGTGCCAGCAGCTTATTCGGAGGGAATTCACCCCTCCACTTT	CASSLFGGNSPLHF
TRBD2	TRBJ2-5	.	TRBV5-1	TGCGCCAGCAGTACGCTAGCGGGGCAAGAGACCCAGTACTTC	CASSTLAGQETQYF
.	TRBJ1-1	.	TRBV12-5	TGTGCTAGTGGGGCCGGACAGAACACTGAAGCTTTCTTT	CASGAGQNTEAFF
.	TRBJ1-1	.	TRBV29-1	TGCAGCGTTAATTTCCGGGAGAACACTGAAGCTTTCTTT	CSVNFRENTEAFF
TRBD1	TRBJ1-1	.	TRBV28	TGTGCCAGCCGGACCGGGACAGGGGGCAAAAGGACTGAAGCTTTCTTT	CASRTGTGGKRTEAFF
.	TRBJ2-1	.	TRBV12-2	TGTGCAAGTCGCGACCGCAGGCGGCGGGAATACAATGAGCAGTTCTTC	CASRDRRRREYNEQFF
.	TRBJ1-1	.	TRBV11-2	TGTGCCTGCGGGGGCAACACTGAAGCTTTCTTT	CACGGNTEAFF
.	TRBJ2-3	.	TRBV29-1	TGCAGCGCCCAACTAAAGCCCGGGGATCTAAGGTATTTT	CSAQLKPGDLRYF
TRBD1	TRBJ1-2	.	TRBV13	TGTGCCAGCAGCTTACGCGGACAGGGGGGCTATGGCTACACCTTC	CASSLRGQGGYGYTF
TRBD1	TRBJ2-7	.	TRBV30	TGTGCCTGGAGTGTACGGGGACAGTCACCCGAGCAGTACTTC	CAWSVRGQSPEQYF
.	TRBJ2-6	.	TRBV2	TGTGCCAGCAGCGAAAGGGGCTCTGGGGCCAACGTCCTGACTTTC	CASSERGSGANVLTF
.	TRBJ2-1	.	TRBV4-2	TGTGCCAGCAGCCGGGCGGGCTCCTACAATGAGCAGTTCTTC	CASSRAGSYNEQFF
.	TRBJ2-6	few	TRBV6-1	TGTGCCAGCAGTGAAGCGCCCGGGTCTGGGGCCAACGTCCTGACTTTC	CASSEAPGSGANVLTF
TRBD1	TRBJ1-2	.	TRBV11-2	TGTGCCAGCAGCTTAGCAGGACAGGGTGGCTACACCTTC	CASSLAGQGGYTF
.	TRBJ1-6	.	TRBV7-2	TGTGCCAGCAGCGGAAACAGGGTTTCGGCCAATTCACCCCTCCACTTT	CASSGNRVSANSPLHF
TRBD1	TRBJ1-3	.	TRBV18	TGTGCCAGCTCACGAGGACAGGGTTCTGGAAACACCATATATTTT	CASSRGQGSGNTIYF
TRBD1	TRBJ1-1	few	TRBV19	TGTGCCAGTAGTATAGGGACAGGAGTATTGAACACTGAAGCTTTCTTT	CASSIGTGVLNTEAFF
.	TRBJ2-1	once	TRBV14	TGTGCCAGCAGCCAGGGCCCGGGACAATACAATGAGCAGTTCTTC	CASSQGPGQYNEQFF
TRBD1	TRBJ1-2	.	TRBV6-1	TGTGCCAGCAGATCCTCCCTGACAGGGCTCATAGGCTACACCTTC	CASRSSLTGLIGYTF
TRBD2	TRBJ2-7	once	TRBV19	TGTGCCAGTAGTAGGGGGGGACTAGCGGGGGCCGCCTACGAGCAGTACTTC	CASSRGGLAGAAYEQYF
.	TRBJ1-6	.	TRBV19	TGTGCCAGTACCTCCCCCGGGGGATCACCCCTCCACTTT	CASTSPGGSPLHF
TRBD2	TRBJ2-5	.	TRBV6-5	TGTGCCAGCAAGCGACTAGCAAAAAGCCAAGAGACCCAGTACTTC	CASKRLAKSQETQYF
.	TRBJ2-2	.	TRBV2	TGTGCCAGCACGCAGAGAAGACAGGCGAACACCGGGGAGCTGTTTTTT	CASTQRRQANTGELFF
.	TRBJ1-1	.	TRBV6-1	TGTGCCAGCAGGGCGGGACTGGGCACTGAAGCTTTCTTT	CASRAGLGTEAFF
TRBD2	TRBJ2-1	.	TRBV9	TGTGCCAGCAGCGTCGGGGGGGCAAGCTACAATGAGCAGTTCTTC	CASSVGGASYNEQFF
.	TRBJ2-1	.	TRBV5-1	TGCGCCAGCAGCTTGGGACCGGGTAGCTCCTACAATGAGCAGTTCTTC	CASSLGPGSSYNEQFF
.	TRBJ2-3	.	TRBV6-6	TGTGCCAGCAGTTACCCTCGAGGAGATACGCAGTATTTT	CASSYPRGDTQYF